These 9 T cell receptor beta chains were all obtained from the same sample, sequenced in a study of T-cell reconstitution after alpha-beta-depleted transplantation in children. For TCRbeta, the library was prepared with unique molecular identifiers. MiXCR was run by TCRdb on the PCR reads, yielding one entry per CDR3 protein. Here the sample spans approximately 650,000 distinct CDR3 sequences, around 13% being singletons. Sequenced here: PBMCs, sampled before TCRalphabeta/CD19-depleted stem cell transplant. The receptors were gathered from a girl between 2 and 10 years old with congenital amegakaryocytic thrombocytopenia, due to receive a stem cell transplant.

This clonotype was detected many times. The V call is TRBV7-2, the J call TRBJ2-3; D is ambiguous. Between the trimmed V and J ends, which lost 3 bases and 2 bases, there was a span of 9 bases. The CDR3 has 14 residues. The germline gives CDR1 SGHTA, CDR2 FQGNSA. The chain's CDR3 is CASSLLVTTDTQYF. CDR3 DNA: TGTGCCAGCAGCTTGCTAGTGACCACAGATACGCAGTATTTT.

The chain uses TRBV3-1 and TRBJ1-1; a possible D gene is TRBD1 (6 bases). The CDR3 runs to 13 residues. V lost 2 bases and J 6 bases, leaving 10 bases between the germline ends. CDR1 and CDR2 (germline): LGHDT, YNNKEL (reference sequence). In DNA, the CDR3 is TGTGCCAGCAGCCAATTTTGGGGGCCTGAAGCTTTCTTT. It encodes CASSQFWGPEAFF.

This chain uses TRBV4-1 with TRBJ2-3; D is possibly TRBD1 or TRBD2 (5 bases each). Deletions cut 0 bases from V and 0 bases from J, with 7 bases between. Germline V gene sequence: CDR1 MGHRA, CDR2 YSYEKL. The CDR3 has 15 residues. The CDR3 DNA reads as TGCGCCAGCAGCCAAGAGGGGGTTAGCACAGATACGCAGTATTTT. Translation: CASSQEGVSTDTQYF.

This sequence joins TRBV5-6 and TRBJ1-3; TRBD1 agrees at 7 bases. J lost 4 bases, V lost 3 bases, and 7 bases had no gene match. Germline V CDR1 and CDR2: SGHDT, YYEEEE. There are 15 residues in the CDR3. CDR3 DNA: TGTGCCAGCAGCTCCACAGGGGCGTGGGGAAACACCATATATTTT. The encoded protein is CASSSTGAWGNTIYF.

This chain joins TRBV20-1 and TRBJ2-2; TRBD2 aligns across 11 bases. The CDR3 length is 14 residues. Germline assignment: CDR1 DFQATT and CDR2 SNEGSKA (reference sequence). V lost 2 bases to trimming and J lost 6 bases; unmatched junction nucleotides: 2. The CDR3 sequence: CSARRGLAAGELFF. The CDR3 nucleotides read TGCAGTGCTAGAAGGGGACTAGCGGCCGGGGAGCTGTTTTTT.

This clonotype was counted only a few times. The gene calls are TRBV29-1 and TRBJ2-1, with D unresolved. The CDR3 is made up of 13 amino acids. Germline V gene data show CDR1 as SQVTM and CDR2 as ANQGSEA. Trimming stripped 3 bases from V and 3 bases from J, with 9 bases between. The CDR3: CSVDRTGYNEQFF. DNA for the CDR3: TGCAGCGTTGATCGGACGGGCTACAATGAGCAGTTCTTC.

Many counts were recorded for this clonotype. The genes are TRBV5-1 and TRBJ2-1, with 7 bases lining up with TRBD1. The germline V gene encodes CDR1 SGHRS and CDR2 YFSETQ. This CDR3 region has 14 residues. The V and J ends lost 0 bases and 7 bases, in that order; junction bases with no gene match: 4. CDR3 bases: TGCGCCAGCAGCTTGGCCAGGGGGTCAAATGAGCAGTTCTTC. This codes for CASSLARGSNEQFF.

This clonotype was recorded many times. J is TRBJ2-1 and V is TRBV6-1; the match to TRBD2 covers 12 bases. The length of the CDR3 is 18 residues. Germline trimming cut 7 bases from V and 0 bases from J; bases unmatched to any gene: 10. Per the germline V gene, CDR1 is MNHNS and CDR2 is SASEGT. This CDR3 is CASTEWLAGGSSYNEQFF. The CDR3, as DNA: TGTGCCAGCACCGAGTGGCTAGCGGGAGGGAGCTCCTACAATGAGCAGTTCTTC.

The chain links TRBV7-2 to TRBJ2-1; no clear D. The CDR3 runs to 15 residues. Trimming removed 6 bases from V and 5 bases from J, with 17 bases in between. CDR1 is SGHTA and CDR2 is FQGNSA in the germline V gene. The CDR3 sequence: CASSPQGFWDNEQFF. The CDR3 DNA reads as TGTGCCAGCAGTCCCCAAGGTTTTTGGGACAATGAGCAGTTCTTC. The variable domain in full, completed from reference TRBV7-2 and TRBJ2-1, reads GAGVSQSPSNKVTEKGKDVELRCDPISGHTALYWYRQSLGQGLEFLIYFQGNSAPDKSGLPSDRFSAERTGGSVSTLTIQRTQQEDSAVYLCASSPQGFWDNEQFFGPGTRLTVL.